Below are 25 T cell receptor beta chains sequenced from a single sample in a study of blood T cell repertoires in COVID-19. Method: immunoSEQ multiplex PCR; TCRdb's copy keeps in-frame clones and lacks some. The table has just over 300,000 clones, 70% to 90% seen once; the top ten hold roughly 2%. Source material: PBMCs or T cells enriched from blood (not recorded which). These receptors were collected from a man younger than 40 who had recovered from COVID-19.

V and J are TRBV6-5 and TRBJ2-7, with 9 bases aligning to TRBD2. V was pared by 9 bases and J by 5 bases, with 8 bases of the junction left unmatched. CDR1 MNHEY and CDR2 SVGAGI come from the germline V gene. The CDR3 has 13 residues. This chain's CDR3 is CASTSGGFDEQYF. CDR3 DNA: TGTGCCAGTACAAGCGGGGGGTTCGACGAGCAGTACTTC.

This rearrangement joins TRBV5-1 to TRBJ2-3; 7 positions agree with TRBD1. The V gene's germline CDR1 is SGHRS and CDR2 YFSETQ. The CDR3 is 14 residues long. The J segment lost 5 bases and the V segment lost 0 bases, leaving 3 bases of the junction unmatched. CDR3 nucleotides: TGCGCCAGCAGCTTGGAAGGGGGCAGAGATACGCAGTATTTT. Protein sequence: CASSLEGGRDTQYF.

The DNA of the CDR3 is TGTGCCAGCAGCACCACCGGGGGAAACACTGAAGCTTTCTTT. Translated, it gives CASSTTGGNTEAFF. V and J are TRBV7-3 and TRBJ1-1, with D possibly TRBD1 on 5 matching bases. CDR3 length equals 14 residues. The V gene lost 5 bases and the J gene lost 2 bases, with 12 bases spanning the gap. Looked up from germline, CDR1 is SGHTA and CDR2 is FQGTGA.

CDR3 bases: TGTGCCAGCTCACCATTCGGGACAGGGACCAACTATGGCTACACCTTC. Amino acid sequence: CASSPFGTGTNYGYTF. The V call is TRBV18, the J call TRBJ1-2, with 9 bases that match TRBD1. This CDR3 has 16 residues. CDR1 is KGHSH, CDR2 LQKENI, per germline. After removal of 2 bases from V and 2 bases from J, the junction contained 6 bases not matched to a gene.

The CDR3 region is CASSSGQENEKLFF. The CDR3 nucleotides are TGCGCCAGCAGCTCGGGACAGGAGAATGAAAAACTGTTTTTT. The chain recombines TRBV5-1 with TRBJ1-4; TRBD1 matches at 8 bases. With V trimmed by 3 bases and J by 5 bases, 3 bases remained unmatched. CDR3 length equals 14 residues. Germline V gene data show CDR1 as SGHRS and CDR2 as YFSETQ.

The rearrangement joins TRBV7-2 to TRBJ2-4; tentatively, D is TRBD1 (5 bases). Germline loops: CDR1 SGHTA, CDR2 FQGNSA. V lost 2 bases to trimming and J lost 7 bases, with 12 bases between them. The CDR3 has 14 residues. CDR3 protein: CASSLSRAANIQYF. CDR3 DNA sequence: TGTGCCAGCAGCTTATCCAGGGCGGCGAACATTCAGTACTTC.

The chain couples TRBV12-1 to TRBJ1-5. TRBV12-1 is listed as a pseudogene. The CDR3 totals 13 residues. CDR3 nucleotide sequence: TGTGCCAGCAGCTTCTTTCGGGATCAGCCCCAGCATTTT. This encodes CASSFFRDQPQHF.

This clone was picked up a small number of times. V usage is TRBV5-1 and J usage is TRBJ2-2; D gene unclear. The CDR3 length is 15 residues. Trimming cost V 0 bases and J 0 bases, with 6 bases left between them. Germline V lookup: CDR1 SGHRS, CDR2 YFSETQ. CDR3 sequence (DNA): TGCGCCAGCAGCTTGGCTGGCCCGAACACCGGGGAGCTGTTTTTT. Its protein is CASSLAGPNTGELFF.

V is TRBV2 and J is TRBJ2-2; D possibly corresponds to TRBD2 (5 bases). Germline values: CDR1 SNHLY, CDR2 FYNNEI. Trimming shortened V by 5 bases and J by 2 bases, and 9 bases separated the two germline ends. This CDR3 has 14 amino acids. CDR3 loop: CASSPLVNTGELFF. In nucleotides, the CDR3 is TGTGCCAGCAGTCCACTAGTCAACACCGGGGAGCTGTTTTTT. The full variable domain, its missing parts supplied by reference TRBV2 and TRBJ2-2, is EPEVTQTPSHQVTQMGQEVILRCVPISNHLYFYWYRQILGQKVEFLVSFYNNEISEKSEIFDDQFSVERPDGSNFTLKIRSTKLEDSAMYFCASSPLVNTGELFFGEGSRLTVL.

The chain carries TRBV7-8 and TRBJ2-3; possible D gene TRBD1, 5 bases. The CDR3 contains 15 residues. The germline CDR1 and CDR2 sequences are SGHVS and FQNEAQ. V was trimmed by 5 bases and J by 0 bases, leaving 12 bases between them. CDR3 region: CASSTRGQSTDTQYF. The CDR3 coding sequence is TGTGCCAGCAGCACAAGGGGTCAGAGCACAGATACGCAGTATTTT.

V is TRBV4-1 and J is TRBJ1-2; 7 positions agree with TRBD1. V dropped 3 bases and J dropped 6; count of bases not matched to a gene: 4. The CDR3 is 13 residues long. Germline V gene lookup returns CDR1 MGHRA and CDR2 YSYEKL. CDR3 sequence (DNA): TGCGCCAGCAGCCAGACAGGGCAGGATGGCTACACCTTC. Protein product: CASSQTGQDGYTF.

V is TRBV5-1 and J is TRBJ2-1, with D possibly TRBD1 on 6 matching bases. Deletions cut 3 bases from V and 7 bases from J, with 11 bases between. The CDR3 extends over 13 amino acids. Germline V gives CDR1 SGHRS, CDR2 YFSETQ. CDR3 region: CASSSGTLNEQFF. For the CDR3, the DNA is TGCGCCAGCAGCTCCGGGACACTTAATGAGCAGTTCTTC.

The CDR3 sequence: CASTEGRGRNTEAFF. CDR3 sequence (DNA): TGTGCCAGCACCGAAGGCAGGGGGCGGAACACTGAAGCTTTCTTT. J is TRBJ1-1 and V is TRBV9; TRBD1 agrees at 8 bases. CDR1 and CDR2 from the germline V gene are SGDLS and YYNGEE. The CDR3 sequence is 15 residues long. The J segment lost 1 base and the V segment lost 6 bases, leaving 8 bases of the junction unmatched.

As for this clone: Other nucleotide sequences in the sample specify the same CDR3. DNA of the CDR3: TGTGCCTGGAGTCGGGAAGACTATAATTCACCCCTCCACTTT. Translating gives CAWSREDYNSPLHF. V gene TRBV30 combines with J gene TRBJ1-6; D ambiguous. CDR1 GTSNPN and CDR2 SVGIG come from the germline V gene (reference sequence). Trimming cost V 2 bases and J 3 bases, with 8 bases left between them. This CDR3 is built from 14 residues.

V usage is TRBV2 and J usage is TRBJ2-7; D gene uncertain. Between the trimmed V and J ends, which lost 3 bases and 1 base, there was a span of 10 bases. The germline CDR1 and CDR2 sequences are SNHLY and FYNNEI. This CDR3 spans 14 amino acids. The CDR3 loop reads CASSDGLFSYEQYF. The CDR3 coding sequence is TGTGCCAGCAGTGATGGCCTTTTTTCCTACGAGCAGTACTTC.

There are a few counts of this clone. The V call is TRBV3-1 (or the pseudogene TRBV3-2), the J call TRBJ1-5; tentative D call: TRBD1 (5 bases). Trimming shortened V by 1 base and J by 6 bases, and 10 bases separated the two germline ends. Germline V gives CDR1 LGHDT, CDR2 YNNKEL (reference sequence). CDR3 length equals 14 residues. The chain's CDR3 is CASSQAGGSQPQHF. CDR3 coding DNA: TGTGCCAGCAGCCAAGCGGGGGGAAGTCAGCCCCAGCATTTT.

This clone was seen only a few times. The chain is built from TRBV3-1 (or the pseudogene TRBV3-2) and TRBJ1-5, with D maybe TRBD1 (6 bases). Trimming shortened V by 2 bases and J by 7 bases, and 12 bases separated the two germline ends. The CDR3 covers 14 residues. CDR1 is LGHDT, CDR2 YNNKEL, per germline (reference sequence). DNA for the CDR3: TGTGCCAGCAGCCAAACAGGGAACAGGCAGCCCCAGCATTTT. Amino acid sequence: CASSQTGNRQPQHF.

This sequence joins TRBV5-4 and TRBJ1-1, with D perhaps matching TRBD1 (6 bases). The germline V and J ends were trimmed by 5 bases and 2 bases, with 10 bases remaining between them. This CDR3 has 13 residues. Germline loops: CDR1 SGHNT, CDR2 YYREEE (reference sequence). This CDR3 is CASRIRGNTEAFF. DNA of the CDR3: TGTGCCAGCAGAATCAGGGGTAACACTGAAGCTTTCTTT.

CDR3 nucleotides: TGTGCCACCAGTGATTTCCTGAGGCAGGGGGATAATACTTCTGGAAACACCATATATTTT. It codes for CATSDFLRQGDNTSGNTIYF. This chain uses TRBV24-1 with TRBJ1-3, with TRBD1 matching over 7 bases. V lost 1 base, J lost 1 base, and 15 bases stayed unmatched. The CDR3 loop spans 20 amino acids. The germline gives CDR1 KGHDR, CDR2 SFDVKD.

This clone has just a few counts. V is TRBV2 and J is TRBJ2-7; possible D gene TRBD1, 5 bases. The CDR3 runs 12 residues. V was clipped by 5 bases and J by 5 bases, with 10 bases between them. The germline V gene has CDR1 SNHLY and CDR2 FYNNEI. The CDR3 sequence is CASSTGVHEQYF. The CDR3 DNA sequence: TGTGCCAGCAGTACAGGAGTCCACGAGCAGTACTTC.

Details on this clone: A much larger clone lies one base from this, so it may be a read error. Within the sample, other DNA sequences also encode this same CDR3. The CDR3 loop is CASRGGYNEQFF. The CDR3 nucleotides are TGTGCCAGCAGGGGGGGCTACAATGAGCAGTTCTTC. This rearrangement joins TRBV25-1 to TRBJ2-1, with D possibly TRBD2 on 6 matching bases. Trimming took 6 bases from V and 3 from J, leaving 6 bases between them. The CDR3 is 12 residues long. The V gene's germline CDR1 is MGHDK and CDR2 SYGVNS.

The V and J genes are TRBV13 and TRBJ1-2, with D unclear. Looked up from germline, CDR1 is PRHDT and CDR2 is FYEKMQ (reference sequence). The CDR3 has 15 amino acids. V was cut by 0 bases and J by 2 bases, with 10 bases left in between. This chain's CDR3 is CASSLGRYRNYGYTF. The CDR3 DNA is TGTGCCAGCAGCTTAGGCAGGTATAGGAACTATGGCTACACCTTC. Combining the CDR3 with reference TRBV13 and TRBJ1-2 gives the whole variable domain AAGVIQSPRHLIKEKRETATLKCYPIPRHDTVYWYQQGPGQDPQFLISFYEKMQSDKGSIPDRFSAQQFSDYHSELNMSSLELGDSALYFCASSLGRYRNYGYTFGSGTRLTVV.

The chain is built from TRBV25-1 and TRBJ1-4; 9 nucleotides align to TRBD1. The germline CDR1 and CDR2 sequences are MGHDK and SYGVNS. This CDR3 has 16 residues. Unmatched junction bases numbered 10, after V lost 4 bases and J lost 7 bases. The chain's CDR3 is CASSGGQGQRGEKLFF. Here the CDR3 DNA reads TGTGCCAGCAGTGGGGGACAGGGACAGAGGGGTGAAAAACTGTTTTTT.

The chain has TRBV19 and TRBJ2-7; 9 nucleotides match TRBD1. Germline CDR1 reads LNHDA; CDR2 reads SQIVND (reference sequence). Trimming removed 5 bases from V and 2 bases from J; junction bases left unmatched: 7. CDR3 length equals 15 residues. This CDR3 is CASSGTGGETYEQYF. For the CDR3, the DNA is TGTGCCAGTAGTGGCACAGGGGGCGAAACCTACGAGCAGTACTTC.

The chain combines TRBV19 with TRBJ2-2; TRBD1 agrees at 11 bases. This CDR3 has 16 amino acids. V was pared by 8 bases and J by 5 bases, with 10 bases of the junction left unmatched. The germline CDR1 and CDR2 sequences are LNHDA and SQIVND (reference sequence). CDR3 in amino acids: CASRTGGALGTGELFF. The CDR3 region has the DNA TGTGCCAGTCGGACAGGGGGCGCTTTGGGTACCGGGGAGCTGTTTTTT.